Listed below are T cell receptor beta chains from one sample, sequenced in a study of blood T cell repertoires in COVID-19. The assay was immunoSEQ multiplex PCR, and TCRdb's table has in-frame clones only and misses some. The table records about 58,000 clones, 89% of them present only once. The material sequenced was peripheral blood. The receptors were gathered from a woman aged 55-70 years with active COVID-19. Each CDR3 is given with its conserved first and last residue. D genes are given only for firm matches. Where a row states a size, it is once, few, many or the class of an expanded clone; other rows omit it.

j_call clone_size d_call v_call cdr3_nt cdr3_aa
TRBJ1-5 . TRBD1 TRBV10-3 TGTGCCATCAGCACAGGGGCTGGGGATCAGCCCCAGCATTTT CAISTGAGDQPQHF
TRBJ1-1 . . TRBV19 TGTGCCAGTAGTATAGTGGCTGGCACTGAAGCTTTCTTT CASSIVAGTEAFF
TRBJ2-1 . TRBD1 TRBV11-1 TGTGCCAGCAGCCCGGGACAGTACAATGAGCAGTTCTTC CASSPGQYNEQFF
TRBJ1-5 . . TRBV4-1 TGCGCCAGCAGCCAAGCGGCGAGCGGATATCAGCCCCAGCATTTT CASSQAASGYQPQHF
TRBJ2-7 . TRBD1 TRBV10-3 TGTGCCATCAGTAAGGGCTCTACGGACAGGGGTTCCCACGAGCAGTACTTC CAISKGSTDRGSHEQYF
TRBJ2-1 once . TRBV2 TGTGCCAGGGAATGGGGGGAGCCCTACAATGAGCAGTTCTTC CAREWGEPYNEQFF
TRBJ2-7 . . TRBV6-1 TGTGCCAGCAGTGAAGGAGGTAGCTACGAGCAGTACTTC CASSEGGSYEQYF
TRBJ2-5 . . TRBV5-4 TGTGCCAGCAGCTTACGCCAGAAAGAGACCCAGTACTTC CASSLRQKETQYF
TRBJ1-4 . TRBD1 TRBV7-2 TGTGCCAGCAGCCAAGACAGGGGGAAGATCGAAAAACTGTTTTTT CASSQDRGKIEKLFF
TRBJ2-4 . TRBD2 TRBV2 TGTGCCAGCAGCTTAGCGGGGGGCCCTTGGGAAAACATTCAGTACTTC CASSLAGGPWENIQYF
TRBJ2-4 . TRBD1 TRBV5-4 TGTGCCAGCAGCTTTAGGGACAGGGGAAACATTCAGTACTTC CASSFRDRGNIQYF
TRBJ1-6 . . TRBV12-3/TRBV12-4 TGTGCCAGCAGGCTGACAAGTGGTTCACCCCTCCACTTT CASRLTSGSPLHF
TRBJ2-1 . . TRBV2 TGTGCCAGCAGTGAACTAAATGAGCAGTTCTTC CASSELNEQFF
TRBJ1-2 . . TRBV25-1 TGTGCCAGCAGTCCCTCCGGGGGGGCCACCACGGGTGGCTACACCTTC CASSPSGGATTGGYTF
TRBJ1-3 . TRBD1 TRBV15 TGTGCCACCAGCAAAGACAGGGCCTCTGGAAACACCATATATTTT CATSKDRASGNTIYF
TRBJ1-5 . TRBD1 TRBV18 TGTGCCAGCTCATCCCGACAGGGTAGCAATCAGCCCCAGCATTTT CASSSRQGSNQPQHF
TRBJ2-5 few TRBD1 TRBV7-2 TGTGCCAGCAGCCGACAGGGGCGGGGGACCCAGTACTTC CASSRQGRGTQYF
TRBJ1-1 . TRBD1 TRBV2 TGTGCCAGTATTCGGACAGGGAACACTGAAGCTTTCTTT CASIRTGNTEAFF
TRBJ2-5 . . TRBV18 TGTGCCAGCTCATCCAGAGGGTTCCAAGAGACCCAGTACTTC CASSSRGFQETQYF
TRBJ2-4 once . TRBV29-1 TGCAGCGTTGCGGTAGCCAAAAACATTCAGTACTTC CSVAVAKNIQYF
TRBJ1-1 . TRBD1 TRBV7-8 TGTGCCAGCAGCTTACCCGGGACAGAATACTTTGAAGCTTTCTTT CASSLPGTEYFEAFF
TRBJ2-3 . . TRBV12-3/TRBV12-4 TGTGCCAGCAGTTTGTCCCAGGTTACGCAGTATTTT CASSLSQVTQYF
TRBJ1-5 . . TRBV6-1 TGTGCCAGCAGTGAATTTCGGGGGGGCTATCAGCCCCAGCATTTT CASSEFRGGYQPQHF
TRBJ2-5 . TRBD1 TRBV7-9 TGTGCCAGCAGCTTAGGGGACAGGCTTTTAGAGGAGACCCAGTACTTC CASSLGDRLLEETQYF
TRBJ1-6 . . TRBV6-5 TGTGCCAGCAGTTACATGGCGGATAATTCACCCCTCCACTTT CASSYMADNSPLHF
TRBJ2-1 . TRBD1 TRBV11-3 TGTGCCAGCAGCACCCGCCCACAGGGGTCCTACAATGAGCAGTTCTTC CASSTRPQGSYNEQFF
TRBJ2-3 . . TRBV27 TGTGCCAGCAGTTTATCGAGCGGGTGGGGTACGCAGTATTTT CASSLSSGWGTQYF
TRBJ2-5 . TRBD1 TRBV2 TGTGCCAGCAGTGCAGGGGGCCCAGAGACCCAGTACTTC CASSAGGPETQYF
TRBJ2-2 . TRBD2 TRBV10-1 TGCGCCAGCAGTGATTCAAGGGGACTAGCGCTGAACACCGGGGAGCTGTTTTTT CASSDSRGLALNTGELFF
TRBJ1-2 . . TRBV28 TGTGCCAGCAGTTCGTACCAGGGCTATGGCTACACCTTC CASSSYQGYGYTF
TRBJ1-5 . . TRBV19 TGTGCCAGTAGCTTAACAGGGTCCTATCAGCCCCAGCATTTT CASSLTGSYQPQHF
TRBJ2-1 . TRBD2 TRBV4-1 TGCGCCAGCAGCCGGGGACTAGCGGGGGGACGCTACAATGAGCAGTTCTTC CASSRGLAGGRYNEQFF
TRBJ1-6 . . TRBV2 TGTGCCAGCAGGACGGACTCAATGGTGGATTCACCCCTCCACTTT CASRTDSMVDSPLHF
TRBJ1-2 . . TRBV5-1 TGCGCCAGCAGCTTTTCGGTGGGATCTAGCGGAGGCTACACCTTC CASSFSVGSSGGYTF
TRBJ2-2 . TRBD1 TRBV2 TGTGCCAGCAGTGAAGCGCGTCACAGGGGCGCCGGGGAGCTGTTTTTT CASSEARHRGAGELFF
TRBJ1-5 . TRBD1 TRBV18 TGTGCCAGCTCAGACAGGGGGGCGAGCAATCAGCCCCAGCATTTT CASSDRGASNQPQHF
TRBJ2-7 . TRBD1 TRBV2 TGTGCCAGCGGGACAGGGTCCTACGAGCAGTACTTC CASGTGSYEQYF
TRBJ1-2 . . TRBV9 TGTGCCAGCAGCGGAACTGCTAGCTATGGCTACACCTTC CASSGTASYGYTF
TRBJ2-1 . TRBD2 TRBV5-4 TGTGCCAGCAGCTTGGGGGGACTAGCGGGGGAATATGAGCAGTTCTTC CASSLGGLAGEYEQFF
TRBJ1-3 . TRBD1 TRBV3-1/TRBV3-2 TGTGCCAGCAGCCTTAGGACAGGGCAAAGAAACACCATATATTTT CASSLRTGQRNTIYF
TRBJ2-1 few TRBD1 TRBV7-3 TGTGCCAGCAGCTTAATGTCAGGGGGCGAGGGTGGAAAAAATGAGCAGTTCTTC CASSLMSGGEGGKNEQFF
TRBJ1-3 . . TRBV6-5 TGTGCCAGCACCCTCACGGGGGGTGGAAACACCATATATTTT CASTLTGGGNTIYF
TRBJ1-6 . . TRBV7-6 TGTGCCAGCAGCTCGTCAGGGGTAGGCTCACCCCTCCACTTT CASSSSGVGSPLHF
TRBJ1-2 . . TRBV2 TGTGCCAGCTCGGACTTACCCAACTATGGCTACACCTTC CASSDLPNYGYTF
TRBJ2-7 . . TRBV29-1 TGCAGCGTCGTGAGCCAAACATGGGCCATGTTAAGGGGCGAGCAGTACTTC CSVVSQTWAMLRGEQYF
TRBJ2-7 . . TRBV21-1 TGTGCCAGCAGCATGGAGCGCGAGCAGTACTTC CASSMEREQYF
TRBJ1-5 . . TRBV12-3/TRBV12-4 TGTGCCAGCAGTTTTGGGGCGAATCAGCCCCAGCATTTT CASSFGANQPQHF
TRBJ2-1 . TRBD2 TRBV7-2 TGTGCCAGCAGCTCCCTAGCGGGAGTTAGCGAGCAGTTCTTC CASSSLAGVSEQFF
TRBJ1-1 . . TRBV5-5 TGTGCCAGCAGCTTGTCGCAGGGTCGCATCACTGAAGCTTTCTTT CASSLSQGRITEAFF
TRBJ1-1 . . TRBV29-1 TGCAGCGTTGCAGTGAACACTGAAGCTTTCTTT CSVAVNTEAFF
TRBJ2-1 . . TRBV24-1 TGTGCCACCAGCCCAGGTCGAAACTACAATGAGCAGTTCTTC CATSPGRNYNEQFF
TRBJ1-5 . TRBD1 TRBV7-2 TGTGCCAGCAGCGTTCAAGGGGGCCGGGGCAATCAGCCCCAGCATTTT CASSVQGGRGNQPQHF
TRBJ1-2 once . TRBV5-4 TGTGCCAGCAGCTTGGTGCCCACAGGCCTCACCTATGGCTACACCTTC CASSLVPTGLTYGYTF
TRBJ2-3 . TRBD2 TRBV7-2 TGTGCCAGCAGCTCCCGGGGTAGCGGGGGAGATACGCAGTATTTT CASSSRGSGGDTQYF
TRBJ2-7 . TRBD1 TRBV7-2 TGTGCCAGCAGCTTGGACAGGGGGCCCTACGAGCAGTACTTC CASSLDRGPYEQYF